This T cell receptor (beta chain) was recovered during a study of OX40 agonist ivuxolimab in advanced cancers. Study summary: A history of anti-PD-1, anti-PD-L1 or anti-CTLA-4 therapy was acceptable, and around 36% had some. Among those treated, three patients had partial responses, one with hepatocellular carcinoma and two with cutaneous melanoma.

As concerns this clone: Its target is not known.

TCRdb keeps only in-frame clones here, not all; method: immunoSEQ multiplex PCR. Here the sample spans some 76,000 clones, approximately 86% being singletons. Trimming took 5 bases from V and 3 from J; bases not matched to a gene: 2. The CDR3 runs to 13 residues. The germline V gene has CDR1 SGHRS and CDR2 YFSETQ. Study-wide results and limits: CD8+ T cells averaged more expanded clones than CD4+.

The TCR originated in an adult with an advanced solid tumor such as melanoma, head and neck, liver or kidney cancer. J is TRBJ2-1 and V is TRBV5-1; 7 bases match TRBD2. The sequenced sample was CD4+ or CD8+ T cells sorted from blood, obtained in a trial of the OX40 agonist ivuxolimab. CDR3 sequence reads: CASRWDYYNEQFF. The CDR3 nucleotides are TGCGCCAGCAGATGGGACTACTACAATGAGCAGTTCTTC.